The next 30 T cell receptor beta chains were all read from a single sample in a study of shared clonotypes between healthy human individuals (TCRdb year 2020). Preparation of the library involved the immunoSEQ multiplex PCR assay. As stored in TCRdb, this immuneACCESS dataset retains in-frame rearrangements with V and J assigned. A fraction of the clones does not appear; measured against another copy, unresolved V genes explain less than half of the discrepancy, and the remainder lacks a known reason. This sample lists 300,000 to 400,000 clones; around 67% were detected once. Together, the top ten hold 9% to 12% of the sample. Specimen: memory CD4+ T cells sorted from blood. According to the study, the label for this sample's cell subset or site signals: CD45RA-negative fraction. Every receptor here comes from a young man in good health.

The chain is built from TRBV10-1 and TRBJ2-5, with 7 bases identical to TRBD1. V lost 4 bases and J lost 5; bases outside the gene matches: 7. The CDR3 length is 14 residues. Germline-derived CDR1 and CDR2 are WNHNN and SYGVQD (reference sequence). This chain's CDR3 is CASSGQGGRETQYF. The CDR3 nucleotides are TGCGCCAGCAGTGGACAGGGTGGACGTGAGACCCAGTACTTC.

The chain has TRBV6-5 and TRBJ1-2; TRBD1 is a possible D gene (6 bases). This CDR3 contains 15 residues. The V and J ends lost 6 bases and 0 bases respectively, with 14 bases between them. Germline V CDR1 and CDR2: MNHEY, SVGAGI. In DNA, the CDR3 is TGTGCCAGCAGCTACCGGGACACCTCTAACTATGGCTACACCTTC. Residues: CASSYRDTSNYGYTF.

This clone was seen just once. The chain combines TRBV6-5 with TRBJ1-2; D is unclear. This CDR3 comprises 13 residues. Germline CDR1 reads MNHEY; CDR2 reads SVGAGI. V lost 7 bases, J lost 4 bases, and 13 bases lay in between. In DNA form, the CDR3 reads TGTGCCAGCACCGTTAGGGTTTTCTATGGCTACACCTTC. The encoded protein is CASTVRVFYGYTF.

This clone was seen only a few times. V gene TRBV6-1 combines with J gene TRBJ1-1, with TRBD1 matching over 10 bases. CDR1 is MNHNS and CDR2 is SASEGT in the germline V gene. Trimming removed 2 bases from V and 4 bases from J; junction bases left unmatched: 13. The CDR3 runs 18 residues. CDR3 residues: CASSESFKWTGGITEAFF. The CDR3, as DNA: TGTGCCAGCAGTGAATCTTTTAAATGGACAGGGGGGATCACTGAAGCTTTCTTT.

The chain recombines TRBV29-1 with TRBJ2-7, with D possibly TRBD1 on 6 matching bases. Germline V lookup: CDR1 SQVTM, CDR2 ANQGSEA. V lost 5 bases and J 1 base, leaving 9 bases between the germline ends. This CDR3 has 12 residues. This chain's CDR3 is CSVNGQSYEQYF. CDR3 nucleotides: TGCAGCGTTAACGGACAGTCCTACGAGCAGTACTTC.

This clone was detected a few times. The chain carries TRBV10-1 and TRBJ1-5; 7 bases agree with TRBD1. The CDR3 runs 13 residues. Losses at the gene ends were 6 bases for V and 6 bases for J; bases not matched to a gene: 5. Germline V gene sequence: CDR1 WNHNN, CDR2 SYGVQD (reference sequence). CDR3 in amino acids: CASSAGQSQPQHF. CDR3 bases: TGCGCCAGCAGCGCGGGACAGTCTCAGCCCCAGCATTTT.

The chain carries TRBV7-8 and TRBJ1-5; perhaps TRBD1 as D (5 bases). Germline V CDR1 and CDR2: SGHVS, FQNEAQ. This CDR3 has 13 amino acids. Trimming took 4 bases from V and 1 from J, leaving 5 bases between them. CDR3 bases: TGTGCCAGCAGCTGGGACAGCAATCAGCCCCAGCATTTT. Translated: CASSWDSNQPQHF.

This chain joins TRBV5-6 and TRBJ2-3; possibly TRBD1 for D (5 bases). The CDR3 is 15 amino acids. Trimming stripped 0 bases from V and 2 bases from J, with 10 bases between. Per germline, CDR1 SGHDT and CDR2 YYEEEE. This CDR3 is CASSLGLGDTDTQYF. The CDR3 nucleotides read TGTGCCAGCAGCTTGGGGTTAGGGGACACAGATACGCAGTATTTT.

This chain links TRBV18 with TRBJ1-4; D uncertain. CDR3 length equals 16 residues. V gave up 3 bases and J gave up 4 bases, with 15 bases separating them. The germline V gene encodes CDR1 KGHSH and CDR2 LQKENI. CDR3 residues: CASSPLSGGSNEKLFF. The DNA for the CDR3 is TGTGCCAGCTCACCGTTGAGTGGTGGGAGTAATGAAAAACTGTTTTTT.

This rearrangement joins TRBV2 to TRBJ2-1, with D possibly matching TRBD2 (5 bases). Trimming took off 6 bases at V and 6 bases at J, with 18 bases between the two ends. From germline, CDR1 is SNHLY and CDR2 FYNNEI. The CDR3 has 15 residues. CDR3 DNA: TGTGCCAGCAGCTTATCCAGCGGCCACGGCAATGAGCAGTTCTTC. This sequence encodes CASSLSSGHGNEQFF. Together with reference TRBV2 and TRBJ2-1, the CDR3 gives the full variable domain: EPEVTQTPSHQVTQMGQEVILRCVPISNHLYFYWYRQILGQKVEFLVSFYNNEISEKSEIFDDQFSVERPDGSNFTLKIRSTKLEDSAMYFCASSLSSGHGNEQFFGPGTRLTVL.

CDR3 sequence reads: CASSLEGGVTQYF. CDR3 sequence (DNA): TGTGCCAGCAGCTTGGAGGGTGGGGTGACCCAGTACTTC. The chain is built from TRBV5-5 and TRBJ2-5; no clear D gene. There are 13 residues in the CDR3. Germline V gene lookup returns CDR1 SGHKS and CDR2 YYEKEE (reference sequence). Trimming pared 0 bases from V and 7 bases from J, leaving 10 bases between.

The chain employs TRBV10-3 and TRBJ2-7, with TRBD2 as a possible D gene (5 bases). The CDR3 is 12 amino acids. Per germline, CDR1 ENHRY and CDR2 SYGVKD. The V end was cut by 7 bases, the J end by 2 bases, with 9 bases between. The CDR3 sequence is CAIMDSAYEQYF. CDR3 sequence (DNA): TGTGCCATCATGGACTCAGCCTACGAGCAGTACTTC.

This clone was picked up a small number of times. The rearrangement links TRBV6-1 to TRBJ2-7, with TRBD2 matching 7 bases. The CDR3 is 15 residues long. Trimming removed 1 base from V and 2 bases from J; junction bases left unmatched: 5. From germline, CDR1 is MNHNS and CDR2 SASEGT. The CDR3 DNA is TGTGCCAGCAGTGAAGGAGTCGGGGGGACCTACGAGCAGTACTTC. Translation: CASSEGVGGTYEQYF.

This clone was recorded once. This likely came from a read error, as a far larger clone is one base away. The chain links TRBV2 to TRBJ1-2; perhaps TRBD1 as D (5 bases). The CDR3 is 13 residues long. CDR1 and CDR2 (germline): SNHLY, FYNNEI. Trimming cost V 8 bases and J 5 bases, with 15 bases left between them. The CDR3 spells CASLGEATYGYTF. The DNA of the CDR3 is TGTGCCAGCCTGGGGGAGGCGACATATGGCTACACCTTC.

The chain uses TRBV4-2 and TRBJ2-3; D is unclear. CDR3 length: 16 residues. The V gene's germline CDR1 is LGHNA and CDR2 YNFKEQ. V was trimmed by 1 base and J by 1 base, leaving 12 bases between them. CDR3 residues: CASSQVERRGTDTQYF. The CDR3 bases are TGTGCCAGCAGCCAAGTCGAGCGACGGGGCACAGATACGCAGTATTTT.

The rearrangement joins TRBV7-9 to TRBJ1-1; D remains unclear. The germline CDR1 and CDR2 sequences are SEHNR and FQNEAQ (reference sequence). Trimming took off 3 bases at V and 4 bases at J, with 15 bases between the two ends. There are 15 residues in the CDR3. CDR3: CASSFLGEEGTEAFF. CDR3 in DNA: TGTGCCAGCAGCTTTCTCGGGGAGGAAGGCACTGAAGCTTTCTTT.

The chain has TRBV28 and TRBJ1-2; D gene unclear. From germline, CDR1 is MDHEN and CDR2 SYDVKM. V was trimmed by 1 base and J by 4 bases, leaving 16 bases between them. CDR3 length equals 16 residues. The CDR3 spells CASSLLGAYPGYGYTF. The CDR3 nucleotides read TGTGCCAGCAGTTTATTGGGAGCTTACCCTGGCTATGGCTACACCTTC.

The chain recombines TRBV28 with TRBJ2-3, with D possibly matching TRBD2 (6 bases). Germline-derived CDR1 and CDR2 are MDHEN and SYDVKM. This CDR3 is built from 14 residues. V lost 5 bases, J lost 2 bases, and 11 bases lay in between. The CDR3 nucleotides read TGTGCCAGCAGTGTAGGGGACTTCACAGATACGCAGTATTTT. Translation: CASSVGDFTDTQYF.

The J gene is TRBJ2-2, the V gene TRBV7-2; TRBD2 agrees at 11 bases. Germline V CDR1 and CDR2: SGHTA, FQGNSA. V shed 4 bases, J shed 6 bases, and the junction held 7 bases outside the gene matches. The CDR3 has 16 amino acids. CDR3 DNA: TGTGCCAGCAGCTCTATAGCGGGAGGGCCGGCCGGGGAGCTGTTTTTT. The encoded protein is CASSSIAGGPAGELFF. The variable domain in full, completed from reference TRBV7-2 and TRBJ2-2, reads GAGVSQSPSNKVTEKGKDVELRCDPISGHTALYWYRQSLGQGLEFLIYFQGNSAPDKSGLPSDRFSAERTGGSVSTLTIQRTQQEDSAVYLCASSSIAGGPAGELFFGEGSRLTVL.

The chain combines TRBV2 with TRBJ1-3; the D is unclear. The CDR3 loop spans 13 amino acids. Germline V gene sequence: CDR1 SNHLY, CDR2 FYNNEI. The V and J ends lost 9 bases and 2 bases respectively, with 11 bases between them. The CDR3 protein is CASCRSPGNTIYF. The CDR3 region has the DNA TGTGCCAGTTGTCGTAGTCCTGGAAACACCATATATTTT. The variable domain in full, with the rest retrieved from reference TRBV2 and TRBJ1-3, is EPEVTQTPSHQVTQMGQEVILRCVPISNHLYFYWYRQILGQKVEFLVSFYNNEISEKSEIFDDQFSVERPDGSNFTLKIRSTKLEDSAMYFCASCRSPGNTIYFGEGSWLTVV.

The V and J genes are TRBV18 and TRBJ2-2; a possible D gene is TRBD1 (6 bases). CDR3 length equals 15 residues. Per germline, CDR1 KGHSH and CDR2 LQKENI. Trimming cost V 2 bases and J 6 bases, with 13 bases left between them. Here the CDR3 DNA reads TGTGCCAGCTCACCAGGACAGCTTACGCCCGGGGAGCTGTTTTTT. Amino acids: CASSPGQLTPGELFF.

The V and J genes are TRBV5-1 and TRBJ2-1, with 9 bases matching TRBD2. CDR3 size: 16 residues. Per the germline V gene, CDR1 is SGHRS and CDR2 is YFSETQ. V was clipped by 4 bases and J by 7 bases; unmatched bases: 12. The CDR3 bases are TGCGCCAGCAGCAGCGGGAGGCCCTTGGTTCCGAATGAGCAGTTCTTC. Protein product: CASSSGRPLVPNEQFF.

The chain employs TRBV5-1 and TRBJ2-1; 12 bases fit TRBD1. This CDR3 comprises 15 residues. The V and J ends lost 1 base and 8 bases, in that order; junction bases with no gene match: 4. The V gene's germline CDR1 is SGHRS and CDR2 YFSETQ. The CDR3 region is CASSLLGTGGYEQFF. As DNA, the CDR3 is TGCGCCAGCAGCTTGTTAGGGACAGGGGGCTATGAGCAGTTCTTC. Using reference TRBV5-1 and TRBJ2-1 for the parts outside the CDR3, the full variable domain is KAGVTQTPRYLIKTRGQQVTLSCSPISGHRSVSWYQQTPGQGLQFLFEYFSETQRNKGNFPGRFSGRQFSNSRSEMNVSTLELGDSALYLCASSLLGTGGYEQFFGPGTRLTVL.

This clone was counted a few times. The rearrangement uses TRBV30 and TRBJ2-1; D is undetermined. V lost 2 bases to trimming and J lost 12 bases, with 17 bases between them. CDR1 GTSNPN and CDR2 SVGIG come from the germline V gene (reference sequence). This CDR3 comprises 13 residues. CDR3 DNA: TGTGCCTGGAGTTCTACAATGACCCGGTGGCAGTTCTTC. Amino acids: CAWSSTMTRWQFF.

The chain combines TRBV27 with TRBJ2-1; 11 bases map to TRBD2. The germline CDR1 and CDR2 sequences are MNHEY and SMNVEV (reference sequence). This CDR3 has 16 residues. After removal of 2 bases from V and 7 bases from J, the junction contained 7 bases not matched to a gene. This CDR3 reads CASSLAIAGGRNEQFF. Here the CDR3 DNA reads TGTGCCAGCAGTTTAGCGATAGCGGGAGGGCGAAATGAGCAGTTCTTC.

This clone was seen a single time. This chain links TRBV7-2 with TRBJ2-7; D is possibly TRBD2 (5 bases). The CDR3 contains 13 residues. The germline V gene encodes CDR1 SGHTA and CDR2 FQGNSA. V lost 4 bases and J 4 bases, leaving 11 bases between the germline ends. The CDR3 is CASSSSRTYEQYF. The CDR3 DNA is TGTGCCAGCAGCTCCTCTAGGACTTACGAGCAGTACTTC.

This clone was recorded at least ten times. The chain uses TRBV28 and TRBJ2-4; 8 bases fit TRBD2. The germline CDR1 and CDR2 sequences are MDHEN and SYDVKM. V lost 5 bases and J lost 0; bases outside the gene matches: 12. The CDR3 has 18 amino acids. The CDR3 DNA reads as TGTGCCAGCAGTCCCTTTGGGTCCGGGAGGGGAGCCAAAAACATTCAGTACTTC. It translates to CASSPFGSGRGAKNIQYF.

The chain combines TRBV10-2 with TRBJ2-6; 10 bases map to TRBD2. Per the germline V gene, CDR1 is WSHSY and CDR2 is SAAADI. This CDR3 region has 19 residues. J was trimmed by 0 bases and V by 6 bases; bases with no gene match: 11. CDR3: CASRVAGTSESSGANVLTF. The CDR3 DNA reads TGCGCCAGCAGGGTGGCCGGGACTAGCGAGAGCTCTGGGGCCAACGTCCTGACTTTC.

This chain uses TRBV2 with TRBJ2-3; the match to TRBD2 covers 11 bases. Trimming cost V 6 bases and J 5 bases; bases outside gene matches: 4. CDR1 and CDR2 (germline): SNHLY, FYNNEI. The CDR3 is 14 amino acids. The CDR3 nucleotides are TGTGCCAGCAGGGACCTAGCGGGAGGAGATACGCAGTATTTT. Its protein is CASRDLAGGDTQYF.

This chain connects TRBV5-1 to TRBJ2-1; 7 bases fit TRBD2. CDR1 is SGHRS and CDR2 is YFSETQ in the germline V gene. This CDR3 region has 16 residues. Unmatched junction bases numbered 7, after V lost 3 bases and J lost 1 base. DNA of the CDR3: TGCGCCAGCAGCTCTAGCGGTGGAGTTTCCTACAATGAGCAGTTCTTC. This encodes CASSSSGGVSYNEQFF.